These 32 T cell receptor beta chains were sequenced from one sample in a study of shared clonotypes between healthy human individuals. Profiled with immunoSEQ multiplex PCR; TCRdb holds only in-frame clones, not every one. Of about 2.3 million clones in the sample, approximately 93% are singletons; the top ten hold 0.3% to 0.4%. Sequenced material: naive CD4+ T cells from PBMCs. Documented subset: CD45RA+ positively selected. The receptors here all came from a man younger than 35 in good health. Some clones in this sample may be carry-over from other donors' samples.

The chain employs TRBV5-1 and TRBJ1-2; D gene ambiguous. The germline V gene has CDR1 SGHRS and CDR2 YFSETQ. Trimming removed 0 bases from V and 8 bases from J, with 11 bases in between. This CDR3 region has 13 residues. The CDR3 DNA follows: TGCGCCAGCAGCTTGGATCCAGACGCAGGCTACACCTTC. As protein: CASSLDPDAGYTF.

The chain joins TRBV4-2 to TRBJ2-3; TRBD2 matches 7 bases. J lost 0 bases, V lost 2 bases, and 14 bases had no gene match. Germline V gene sequence: CDR1 LGHNA, CDR2 YNFKEQ. The CDR3 extends over 19 amino acids. In nucleotides, the CDR3 is TGTGCCAGCAGCCAAAGGCCGAGGGGCGGGGGACGGAGCACAGATACGCAGTATTTT. Protein product: CASSQRPRGGGRSTDTQYF.

This chain uses TRBV28 with TRBJ2-7; D is unclear. Germline V gives CDR1 MDHEN, CDR2 SYDVKM. The CDR3 is 16 amino acids. V gave up 2 bases and J gave up 0 bases, with 14 bases separating them. The CDR3 coding sequence is TGTGCCAGCAGTTTAACTTGGCGGAAGCCCTCCTACGAGCAGTACTTC. Amino acids: CASSLTWRKPSYEQYF.

The chain recombines TRBV2 with TRBJ1-2; 11 positions agree with TRBD1. The germline gives CDR1 SNHLY, CDR2 FYNNEI. This CDR3 is built from 16 residues. With 3 bases clipped from V and 6 bases from J, the junction kept 9 bases outside the gene matches. CDR3 in amino acids: CASSELVRTGGHGYTF. CDR3 sequence (DNA): TGTGCCAGCAGTGAGTTGGTACGGACAGGGGGCCATGGCTACACCTTC.

The gene calls are TRBV5-1 and TRBJ1-3; D remains unclear. CDR1 and CDR2 (germline): SGHRS, YFSETQ. The length of the CDR3 is 14 residues. Trimming took 6 bases from V and 0 from J, leaving 10 bases between them. Here the CDR3 DNA reads TGCGCCAGCACAACGGGCCTCTCTGGAAACACCATATATTTT. This codes for CASTTGLSGNTIYF. The full variable domain, its missing parts supplied by reference TRBV5-1 and TRBJ1-3, is KAGVTQTPRYLIKTRGQQVTLSCSPISGHRSVSWYQQTPGQGLQFLFEYFSETQRNKGNFPGRFSGRQFSNSRSEMNVSTLELGDSALYLCASTTGLSGNTIYFGEGSWLTVV.

The V and J genes are TRBV11-2 and TRBJ1-1; TRBD1 matches at 7 bases. The CDR3 totals 14 residues. Germline-derived CDR1 and CDR2 are SGHAT and FQNNGV. The junction had 2 bases not matched to a gene; V was cut back by 4 bases and J by 0 bases. The CDR3 DNA sequence: TGTGCCAGCAGCTCGACAGGGTTGAACACTGAAGCTTTCTTT. The encoded protein is CASSSTGLNTEAFF.

The chain has TRBV29-1 and TRBJ2-6, with D tentatively TRBD2 (7 bases). Germline V gene sequence: CDR1 SQVTM, CDR2 ANQGSEA. The ends were cut back, 6 bases at V and 7 bases at J, with 22 bases in the middle. The length of the CDR3 is 16 residues. DNA of the CDR3: TGCAGCGTCTCTACGGGGGGCGCGAATAGAGCCAACGTCCTGACTTTC. Residues: CSVSTGGANRANVLTF.

The V and J genes are TRBV28 and TRBJ2-7; D is ambiguous. Germline V gene lookup returns CDR1 MDHEN and CDR2 SYDVKM. The length of the CDR3 is 13 residues. Trimming pared 9 bases from V and 2 bases from J, leaving 14 bases between. CDR3 loop: CASFPPVAYEQYF. CDR3 DNA: TGTGCCAGTTTCCCGCCCGTGGCCTACGAGCAGTACTTC.

The genes are TRBV5-4 and TRBJ2-7; tentatively, D is TRBD1 or TRBD2 (6 bases each). Germline V gene lookup returns CDR1 SGHNT and CDR2 YYREEE (reference sequence). The CDR3 covers 15 residues. V was shortened by 0 bases and J by 0 bases, with 10 bases between the two germline ends. The CDR3 is CASSLGGASSYEQYF. The CDR3 DNA reads TGTGCCAGCAGCTTGGGGGGGGCGTCCTCCTACGAGCAGTACTTC.

This chain uses TRBV9 with TRBJ2-3; TRBD1 matches 8 bases. There are 14 residues in the CDR3. The germline V gene encodes CDR1 SGDLS and CDR2 YYNGEE. After removal of 0 bases from V and 7 bases from J, the junction contained 4 bases not matched to a gene. The CDR3 bases are TGTGCCAGCAGCGTAGTTGGACAGGGCCATACGCAGTATTTT. Amino acids: CASSVVGQGHTQYF.

As for this clone: This sample also contains other DNA sequences that code for the same CDR3. The rearrangement links TRBV18 to TRBJ2-5; D is unclear. V was shortened by 2 bases and J by 2 bases, with 6 bases between the two germline ends. This CDR3 comprises 13 residues. The germline gives CDR1 KGHSH, CDR2 LQKENI. CDR3 coding DNA: TGTGCCAGCTCACCAGGTTTGCAAGAGACCCAGTACTTC. It yields the protein CASSPGLQETQYF.

The rearrangement uses TRBV7-2 and TRBJ1-2; D ambiguous. The CDR3 has 14 amino acids. The V end lost 5 bases, the J end lost 4 bases, and 14 bases lay between the germline ends. Germline V lookup: CDR1 SGHTA, CDR2 FQGNSA. This chain's CDR3 is CASSLGWLAYGYTF. The CDR3 DNA is TGTGCCAGCAGCCTGGGTTGGCTGGCCTATGGCTACACCTTC.

About this clone itself: The sample holds other DNA sequences that translate to the same CDR3. The chain carries TRBV5-6 and TRBJ1-5; D uncertain. The germline V gene has CDR1 SGHDT and CDR2 YYEEEE. V was trimmed by 1 base and J by 6 bases, leaving 5 bases between them. The CDR3 extends over 12 amino acids. The chain's CDR3 is CASSLWGQPQHF. The CDR3 nucleotides read TGTGCCAGCAGCTTGTGGGGTCAGCCCCAGCATTTT.

The V call is TRBV7-7, the J call TRBJ2-1; 9 nucleotides align to TRBD1. This CDR3 region has 16 residues. Germline loops: CDR1 SSHAT, CDR2 FNYEAQ (reference sequence). The V and J ends lost 0 bases and 7 bases, in that order; junction bases with no gene match: 7. CDR3 loop: CASSLAPPGQGNEQFF. In nucleotides, the CDR3 is TGTGCCAGCAGCTTAGCCCCACCGGGACAGGGTAATGAGCAGTTCTTC.

The rearrangement uses TRBV6-1 and TRBJ2-1; D is unclear. There are 14 residues in the CDR3. In germline, CDR1 is MNHNS, CDR2 SASEGT. V lost 3 bases and J 0 bases, leaving 6 bases between the germline ends. CDR3 DNA: TGTGCCAGCAGTGACTACCGCTCCTACAATGAGCAGTTCTTC. This encodes CASSDYRSYNEQFF.

The chain links TRBV25-1 to TRBJ1-4; 11 bases fit TRBD1. The CDR3 extends over 15 amino acids. The J segment lost 7 bases and the V segment lost 6 bases, leaving 7 bases of the junction unmatched. Germline lookup yields CDR1 MGHDK and CDR2 SYGVNS. Written as DNA, the CDR3 is TGTGCCAGCAGCCATCCGGGACAGGGGGGTGAAAAACTGTTTTTT. This translates into CASSHPGQGGEKLFF.

This sequence joins TRBV28 and TRBJ2-2; D is unresolved. The CDR3 contains 17 residues. The V gene lost 5 bases and the J gene lost 2 bases, with 18 bases spanning the gap. Per the germline V gene, CDR1 is MDHEN and CDR2 is SYDVKM. CDR3: CASSGPWGSRNTGELFF. CDR3 nucleotides: TGTGCCAGCAGTGGACCGTGGGGTAGCCGAAACACCGGGGAGCTGTTTTTT.

This clone was counted once. This sequence joins TRBV2 and TRBJ2-2; 13 nucleotides align to TRBD2. V was pared by 6 bases and J by 5 bases, with 6 bases of the junction left unmatched. The CDR3 consists of 16 residues. Germline values: CDR1 SNHLY, CDR2 FYNNEI. The CDR3 region is CASSARTSGSTGELFF. The CDR3 DNA is TGTGCCAGCAGCGCCCGGACTAGCGGGAGTACCGGGGAGCTGTTTTTT.

CDR3 sequence: CASSPDRVSNEQFF. As DNA, the CDR3 is TGTGCCAGCAGCCCCGACAGGGTGTCCAATGAGCAGTTCTTC. This rearrangement joins TRBV7-3 to TRBJ2-1; 7 bases map to TRBD1. After removal of 5 bases from V and 6 bases from J, the junction contained 7 bases not matched to a gene. The length of the CDR3 is 14 residues. Germline CDR1 and CDR2: SGHTA and FQGTGA.

The gene calls are TRBV5-1 and TRBJ2-7; 10 nucleotides agree with TRBD1. Germline V gives CDR1 SGHRS, CDR2 YFSETQ. This CDR3 has 15 residues. Trimming cost V 2 bases and J 4 bases; bases outside gene matches: 6. Written as DNA, the CDR3 is TGCGCCAGCAGCTTCCGACAGGGGGCCTTTTACGAGCAGTACTTC. This gives the protein CASSFRQGAFYEQYF.

Comment on this clone: The sample has other DNA sequences that encode this CDR3 too. This chain links TRBV7-9 with TRBJ2-5; no definite D call. V gave up 0 bases and J gave up 5 bases, with 7 bases separating them. The germline V gene has CDR1 SEHNR and CDR2 FQNEAQ (reference sequence). This CDR3 is built from 13 residues. The CDR3 here is CASSLAGLETQYF. The CDR3 nucleotides are TGTGCCAGCAGCTTAGCAGGGTTGGAGACCCAGTACTTC. Looking up the rest from reference TRBV7-9 and TRBJ2-5 gives the full variable domain: DTGVSQNPRHKITKRGQNVTFRCDPISEHNRLYWYRQTLGQGPEFLTYFQNEAQLEKSRLLSDRFSAERPKGSFSTLEIQRTEQGDSAMYLCASSLAGLETQYFGPGTRLLVL.

The chain uses TRBV28 and TRBJ2-2; D gene ambiguous. CDR1 is MDHEN and CDR2 is SYDVKM in the germline V gene. The CDR3 runs to 13 residues. The V gene lost 7 bases and the J gene lost 4 bases, with 10 bases spanning the gap. CDR3 region: CASNTLTTGELFF. CDR3 nucleotide sequence: TGTGCCAGCAATACCCTAACCACCGGGGAGCTGTTTTTT.

J is TRBJ2-2 and V is TRBV5-1, with D possibly matching TRBD1 (6 bases). The CDR3 runs to 16 residues. The V gene lost 4 bases and the J gene lost 4 bases, with 17 bases spanning the gap. The germline CDR1 and CDR2 sequences are SGHRS and YFSETQ. The CDR3 reads CASSNLRDTFTGELFF. The CDR3 DNA reads as TGCGCCAGCAGCAACCTCCGGGACACCTTCACCGGGGAGCTGTTTTTT.

To note about this clone: Other nucleotide sequences from this sample produce the same CDR3. The chain couples TRBV5-1 to TRBJ2-7; D is unclear. The V gene's germline CDR1 is SGHRS and CDR2 YFSETQ. V was shortened by 0 bases and J by 5 bases, with 3 bases between the two germline ends. CDR3 length equals 11 residues. The CDR3 sequence: CASSLEDEQYF. CDR3 bases: TGCGCCAGCAGCTTGGAGGACGAGCAGTACTTC.

In its sample, this clone was seen a few times. The chain links TRBV2 to TRBJ1-5; D is perhaps TRBD1 (6 bases). Germline V lookup: CDR1 SNHLY, CDR2 FYNNEI. The CDR3 is 15 amino acids. V lost 3 bases and J 6 bases, leaving 15 bases between the germline ends. The CDR3 nucleotides read TGTGCCAGCAGTGATTCGATGGGGGCGGTTCAGCCCCAGCATTTT. Protein product: CASSDSMGAVQPQHF.

This chain uses TRBV29-1 with TRBJ2-3; 9 bases are a match to TRBD2. V shed 4 bases, J shed 1 base, and the junction held 12 bases outside the gene matches. The CDR3 is 17 amino acids. CDR1 is SQVTM and CDR2 is ANQGSEA in the germline V gene. CDR3 in amino acids: CSVALMGASGGTDTQYF. In DNA form, the CDR3 reads TGCAGCGTTGCTTTAATGGGGGCTAGCGGGGGCACAGATACGCAGTATTTT.

The genes are TRBV7-6 and TRBJ2-7; D not resolved. CDR3 length: 12 residues. Germline CDR1 reads SGHVS; CDR2 reads FNYEAQ. V was cut by 5 bases and J by 2 bases, with 7 bases left in between. As DNA, the CDR3 is TGTGCCAGCAGCCCCCAGCCCTACGAGCAGTACTTC. Residues: CASSPQPYEQYF.

The chain combines TRBV5-1 with TRBJ2-1, with D hard to call. The ends were cut back, 0 bases at V and 9 bases at J, with 10 bases in the middle. This CDR3 is built from 13 residues. From germline, CDR1 is SGHRS and CDR2 YFSETQ. For the CDR3, the DNA is TGCGCCAGCAGCTTGGGCCGTGGTCGTGAGCAGTTCTTC. It codes for CASSLGRGREQFF.

The V and J genes are TRBV7-3 and TRBJ2-3; no reliable D call. Germline lookup yields CDR1 SGHTA and CDR2 FQGTGA. Trimming stripped 1 base from V and 0 bases from J, with 5 bases between. There are 14 residues in the CDR3. The DNA of the CDR3 is TGTGCCAGCAGCTTAAGTTCTAGCACAGATACGCAGTATTTT. Amino acids: CASSLSSSTDTQYF.

The rearrangement joins TRBV4-1 to TRBJ1-4; no definite D call. This CDR3 has 15 residues. The V and J ends lost 0 bases and 3 bases respectively, with 8 bases between them. Germline V gives CDR1 MGHRA, CDR2 YSYEKL. The CDR3 is CASSQDGEANEKLFF. DNA of the CDR3: TGCGCCAGCAGCCAAGACGGGGAAGCTAATGAAAAACTGTTTTTT.

The chain links TRBV6-5 to TRBJ2-1, with 9 bases matching TRBD1. V shed 4 bases and J 7 bases; nucleotides not matched to a gene: 8. Germline V gene lookup returns CDR1 MNHEY and CDR2 SVGAGI. There are 15 residues in the CDR3. The CDR3, as DNA: TGTGCCAGCAGTTCCGGGACAGGGATTCCGAATGAGCAGTTCTTC. Amino acids: CASSSGTGIPNEQFF.

Worth noting for this clone: This sample includes further DNA sequences coding for the same CDR3. The chain employs TRBV6-1 and TRBJ2-7, with 8 bases lining up with TRBD2. This CDR3 contains 14 residues. The germline V gene has CDR1 MNHNS and CDR2 SASEGT. The V segment lost 7 bases and the J segment 1 base; nucleotides outside the gene matches: 6. CDR3 region: CASTTGLGSYEQYF. CDR3 in DNA: TGTGCCAGCACTACGGGACTAGGGTCCTACGAGCAGTACTTC.